The rows below give T cell receptor beta chains drawn from one sample of a study of CD8+CD57+ T cells in acquired aplastic anemia. TCRdb independently ran MiXCR on the reads; one entry per CDR3 protein. The sample lists 400,000 to 450,000 distinct CDR3 sequences, 55% to 75% occurring once. The sequencing input was sorted CD4+, CD8+, or CD8+CD57+ T cells (not recorded which) from PBMCs. The receptors derive from a human donor in good health, serving as a control. Both conserved end residues are part of each CDR3. D genes are given only for firm matches. Rows may omit the clone size; those that give it use once, few, many or a size class.

>-|14|TRBJ1-2|TRBV19|-
CASSVVVTVYGYTF
TGTGCCAGCAGTGTGGTGGTTACGGTGTATGGCTACACCTTC
>-|16|TRBJ2-7|TRBV4-2|-
CASSRDSGTGSYEQYF
TGTGCCAGCAGCCGGGATAGCGGGACAGGGTCCTACGAGCAGTACTTC
>-|15|TRBJ1-1|TRBV20-1|once
CSARVVRGVSTEAFF
TGCAGTGCTAGAGTCGTGCGGGGGGTCAGCACTGAAGCTTTCTTT
>-|13|TRBJ2-1|TRBV9|once
CASSVDSGNEQFF
TGTGCCAGCAGCGTTGACAGTGGCAATGAGCAGTTCTTC
>-|15|TRBJ2-2|TRBV13|-
CATTLSGARTGELFF
TGTGCCACCACTCTATCTGGGGCTAGGACCGGGGAGCTGTTTTTT
>-|15|TRBJ1-5|TRBV9|-
CASSPPQSSNQPQHF
TGCGCCAGCAGCCCACCCCAAAGTAGCAATCAGCCCCAGCATTTT
>TRBD1|14|TRBJ2-1|TRBV2|many
CASTWDSSYNEQFF
TGTGCCAGCACGTGGGACAGCTCCTACAATGAGCAGTTCTTC
>-|13|TRBJ2-5|TRBV4-3|-
CASIPRGWETQYF
TGCGCCAGCATCCCAAGGGGCTGGGAGACCCAGTACTTC
>-|13|TRBJ1-5|TRBV7-2|-
CASSLMKDQPQHF
TGTGCCAGCAGCTTAATGAAGGATCAGCCCCAGCATTTT
>-|14|TRBJ2-7|TRBV11-2|-
CASSLVSDTYEQYF
TGTGCCAGCAGCTTAGTGAGCGACACCTACGAGCAGTACTTC
>-|13|TRBJ2-2|TRBV2|once
CASRLGRTGELFF
TGTGCCAGCAGGTTGGGGCGGACCGGGGAGCTGTTTTTT
>TRBD1|13|TRBJ1-1|TRBV5-1|many
CASSFTGDGEAFF
TGCGCCAGCAGCTTCACAGGGGACGGTGAAGCTTTCTTT
>TRBD1|14|TRBJ1-4|TRBV12-3/TRBV12-4|-
CASSLETGGDKLFF
TGTGCCAGCAGTTTGGAGACAGGGGGCGATAAACTGTTTTTT
>-|14|TRBJ2-7|TRBV7-2|once
CASRLSRGRSTSGF
TGTGCCAGCAGGCTGTCGAGAGGTCGCAGCACTTCGGGCTTC
>-|15|TRBJ1-6|TRBV7-9|few
CASSLPGIRGSPLHF
TGTGCCAGCAGCTTACCGGGCATAAGGGGTTCACCCCTCCACTTT
>-|15|TRBJ1-6|TRBV5-8|-
CASSLARRGNSPLHF
TGTGCCAGCAGCTTGGCCCGACGGGGTAATTCACCCCTCCACTTT
>TRBD2|15|TRBJ2-2|TRBV7-2|-
CASTGGRPSTGEQFF
TGTGCCAGCACGGGGGGGAGACCCAGTACCGGGGAGCAGTTTTTT
>-|13|TRBJ2-3|TRBV9|-
CASKVPGTDTQYF
TGTGCCAGCAAGGTACCGGGGACAGATACGCAGTATTTT
>-|11|TRBJ1-5|TRBV7-9|-
CASSLNQFQHF
TGTGCCAGCAGTTTAAATCAGTTCCAGCATTTT
>-|14|TRBJ1-2|TRBV7-9|many
CASSFTSALYGYTF
TGTGCCAGCAGCTTCACCAGCGCATTGTATGGCTACACCTTC
>-|12|TRBJ2-5|TRBV24-1|-
CASRLLRRTQYF
TGTGCCAGCCGTCTACTGCGGAGGACGCAGTACTTC
>-|15|TRBJ1-5|TRBV7-2|-
CASRLGLPPNQPQHF
TGTGCCAGCAGACTAGGTCTGCCCCCAAATCAGCCCCAGCATTTT
>-|14|TRBJ1-4|TRBV20-1|-
CSAGSSGVEEKLFF
TGCAGTGCGGGGAGCTCTGGGGTGGAGGAAAAACTGTTTTTT
>TRBD1|14|TRBJ2-7|TRBV12-3/TRBV12-4|many
CASRQGQGAYEQYF
TGTGCCAGCAGACAAGGACAGGGGGCCTACGAGCAGTACTTC
>-|12|TRBJ2-1|TRBV20-1|-
CSAVLGGREQFF
TGCAGTGCGGTGTTGGGGGGGCGAGAGCAGTTCTTC
>TRBD2|16|TRBJ2-1|TRBV9|-
CASSLTGGVYDNEQFF
TGTGCCAGCAGCTTGACGGGGGGGGTCTACGACAATGAGCAGTTCTTC
>-|12|TRBJ1-2|TRBV12-3/TRBV12-4|many
CASSRQHYGYTF
TGTGCCAGCAGCCGACAGCACTATGGCTACACCTTC
>-|15|TRBJ2-2|TRBV5-4|-
CASSSSTRITGELFF
TGTGCCAGCAGCTCCAGTACCCGTATCACCGGGGAGCTGTTTTTT
>-|14|TRBJ1-1|TRBV11-3|-
CASRAEGRNTEAFF
TGTGCCAGCAGGGCCGAGGGAAGGAACACTGAAGCTTTCTTT
>-|12|TRBJ2-7|TRBV5-4|-
CASSVGDYEQYF
TGTGCCAGCAGCGTCGGGGACTACGAGCAGTACTTC
>TRBD1|14|TRBJ1-6|TRBV5-4|many
CASSQDRVNSPLHF
TGTGCCAGCAGCCAGGACAGGGTTAATTCACCCCTCCACTTT
>-|16|TRBJ1-2|TRBV10-3|-
CAISDVREATNYGYTF
TGTGCAATCAGTGATGTCAGGGAAGCCACTAACTATGGCTACACCTTC
>-|12|TRBJ1-4|TRBV19|medium-sized
CASRWGSEKLFF
TGTGCCAGTAGGTGGGGGAGTGAAAAACTGTTTTTT
>-|15|TRBJ2-7|TRBV7-8|few
CASSLASMGGYEQYF
TGTGCCAGCAGCTTAGCATCCATGGGGGGCTACGAGCAGTACTTC
>TRBD2|16|TRBJ2-7|TRBV7-9|-
CASSSGGGLHTCEQYF
TGTGCCAGCAGTTCTGGGGGAGGGCTCCATACCTGCGAGCAGTACTTC
>TRBD2|17|TRBJ2-1|TRBV11-2|-
CASSVEDRGGSYNEQFF
TGTGCCAGCAGCGTTGAAGATCGGGGGGGATCCTACAATGAGCAGTTCTTC